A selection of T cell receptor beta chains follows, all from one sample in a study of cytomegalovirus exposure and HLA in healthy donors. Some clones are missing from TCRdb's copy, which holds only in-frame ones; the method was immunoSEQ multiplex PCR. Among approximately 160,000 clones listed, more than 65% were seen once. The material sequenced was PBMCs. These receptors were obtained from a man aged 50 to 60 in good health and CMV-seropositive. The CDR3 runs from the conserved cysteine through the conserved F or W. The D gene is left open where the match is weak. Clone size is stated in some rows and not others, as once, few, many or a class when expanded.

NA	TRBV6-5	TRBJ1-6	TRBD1	TGTGCCAGCAGTTCCTACAGGGGGGGACCCCTCCACTTT	CASSSYRGGPLHF
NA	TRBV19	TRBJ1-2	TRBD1	TGTGCCAGTAGGGACAGGGGGCGCGTCTATGGCTACACCTTC	CASRDRGRVYGYTF
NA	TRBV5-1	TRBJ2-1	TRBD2	TGCGCCAGCAGCCCGACTAGCGGGGGTTACAATGAGCAGTTCTTC	CASSPTSGGYNEQFF
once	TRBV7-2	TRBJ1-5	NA	TGTGCCAGCAGCTTAAGGAGGGAAGCTCAGCCCCAGCATTTT	CASSLRREAQPQHF
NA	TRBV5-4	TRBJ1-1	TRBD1	TGTGCCAGCAGCTCGAGACAGGGTTTTGCTGAAGCTTTCTTT	CASSSRQGFAEAFF
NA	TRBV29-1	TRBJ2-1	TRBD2	TGCAGCGTTGAAGGGACTAGCGGGAGCTTAAGGAATGAGCAGTTCTTC	CSVEGTSGSLRNEQFF
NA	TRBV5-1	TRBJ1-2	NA	TGCGCCAGCAGCTTGTCAGGGGACTATGGCTACACCTTC	CASSLSGDYGYTF
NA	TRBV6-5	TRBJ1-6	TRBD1	TGTGCCAGCAGTTCCACAGGGGGAAAAGTCGATTCACCCCTCCACTTT	CASSSTGGKVDSPLHF
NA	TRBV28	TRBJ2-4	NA	TGTGCCAGCAGTTTACCGGGTCTTGCCAAAAACATTCAGTACTTC	CASSLPGLAKNIQYF
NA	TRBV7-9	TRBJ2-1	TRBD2	TGTGCCAGCAGCTTAGATCTAGCGGCCTACAATGAGCAGTTCTTC	CASSLDLAAYNEQFF
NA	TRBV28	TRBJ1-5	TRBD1	TGTGCCAGCAGGGGGGCGGGACAGGGGAATCAGCCCCAGCATTTT	CASRGAGQGNQPQHF
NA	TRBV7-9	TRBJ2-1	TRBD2	TGTGCCAGCAGCTTAGGTACTAGCGGCTACAATGAGCAGTTCTTC	CASSLGTSGYNEQFF
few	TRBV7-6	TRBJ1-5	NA	TGTGCCAGCAGCTCTCCCAGGCAGCCCCAGCATTTT	CASSSPRQPQHF
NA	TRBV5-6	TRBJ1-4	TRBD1	TGTGCCAGCAGCTTTTGGGACAGGGGTAACGAAAAACTGTTTTTT	CASSFWDRGNEKLFF
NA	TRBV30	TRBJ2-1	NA	TGTGCCTGGAGTTCTAGCAATGAGCAGTTCTTC	CAWSSSNEQFF
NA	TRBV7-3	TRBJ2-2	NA	TGTGCCAGCAGCACCCCCGTCGGGACACCGAACACCGGGGAGCTGTTTTTT	CASSTPVGTPNTGELFF
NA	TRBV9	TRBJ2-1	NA	TGTGCCAGCAGCCGACAGCCCTACAATGAGCAGTTCTTC	CASSRQPYNEQFF
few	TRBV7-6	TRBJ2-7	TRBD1	TGTGCCAGCAGCCCTAACAGGGGTAACGAGCAGTACTTC	CASSPNRGNEQYF
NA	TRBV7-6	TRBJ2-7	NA	TGTGCCAGCAGCTTAGCCCGAGGAATGGAGCCTCCCGATAGTGACTACGAGCAGTACTTC	CASSLARGMEPPDSDYEQYF
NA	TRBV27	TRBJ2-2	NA	TGTGCCAGCAGTTTAGGGGGGACCGGGGAGCTGTTTTTT	CASSLGGTGELFF
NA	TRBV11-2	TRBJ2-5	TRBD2	TGTGCCAGCAGCGCGAGCGGGAGCGGGGAGACCCAGTACTTC	CASSASGSGETQYF
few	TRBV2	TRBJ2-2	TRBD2	TGTGCCAGCAGTGTATTACTAGCGAGCAACACCGGGGAGCTGTTTTTT	CASSVLLASNTGELFF
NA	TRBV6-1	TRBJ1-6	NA	TGTGCCAGCAGTGAGCGGGAGGGGGACCCCTCACCCCTCCACTTT	CASSEREGDPSPLHF
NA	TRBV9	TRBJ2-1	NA	TGTGCCAGCAGCCCCGCAGGGGACTCCTACAATGAGCAGTTCTTC	CASSPAGDSYNEQFF
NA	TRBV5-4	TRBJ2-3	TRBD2	TGTGCCAGCAGCTCCCGCCTAGCGGGTGGGGCAGATACGCAGTATTTT	CASSSRLAGGADTQYF
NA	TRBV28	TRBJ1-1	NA	TGTGCCAGCAGTTTAGCGGCTAGGGGCGGGGGCACTGAAGCTTTCTTT	CASSLAARGGGTEAFF
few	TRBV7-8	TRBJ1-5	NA	TGTGCCAGCAGCTTAGGACAGGTCAATCAGCCCCAGCATTTT	CASSLGQVNQPQHF
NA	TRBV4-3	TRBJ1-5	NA	TGCGCCAGCAGCCAAGAGCATAGAAGCAATCAGCCCCAGCATTTT	CASSQEHRSNQPQHF
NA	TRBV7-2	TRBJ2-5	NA	TGTGCCAGCAGTCCTGGACAGCCCAGGGAGACCCAGTACTTC	CASSPGQPRETQYF
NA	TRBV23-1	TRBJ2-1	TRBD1	TGCGCCAGCAGTCCCGGGACAGGGGGAGCGGGAGTCTTCTACAATGAGCAGTTCTTC	CASSPGTGGAGVFYNEQFF
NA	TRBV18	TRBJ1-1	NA	TGTGCCAGCTCACCCCAGGGTCAGAACACTGAAGCTTTCTTT	CASSPQGQNTEAFF
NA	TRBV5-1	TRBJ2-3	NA	TGCGCCAGCAGCCGGGGTTACACAGATACGCAGTATTTT	CASSRGYTDTQYF
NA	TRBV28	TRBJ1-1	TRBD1	TGTGCCAGCAGTGAAGGGACAGAGCTTGAAGCTTTCTTT	CASSEGTELEAFF
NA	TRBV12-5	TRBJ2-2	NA	TGTGCTAGTGGTTTCTCGGGGAACACCGGGGAGCTGTTTTTT	CASGFSGNTGELFF
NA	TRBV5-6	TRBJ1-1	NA	TGTGCCAGCAGCCGCTGGGGGCGGACTGAAGCTTTCTTT	CASSRWGRTEAFF
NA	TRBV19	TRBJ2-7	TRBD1	TGTGCCAGTAGATACAGGGGGACCGGGACAGCCTACGAGCAGTACTTC	CASRYRGTGTAYEQYF
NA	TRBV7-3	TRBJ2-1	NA	TGTGCCAGCAGCACCCAGGATACTTTAAACAATGAGCAGTTCTTC	CASSTQDTLNNEQFF
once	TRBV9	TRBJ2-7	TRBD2	TGTGCCAGCAGCGTGGGAGGGCTATTCAACTCCGAGCAGTACTTC	CASSVGGLFNSEQYF
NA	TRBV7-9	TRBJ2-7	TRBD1	TGTGCCAGCAGCTACCCCGGGACAGGAATCTACGAGCAGTACTTC	CASSYPGTGIYEQYF
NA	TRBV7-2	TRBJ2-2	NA	TGTGCCAGCAGCTTAACTCCCGGGGAGCTGTTTTTT	CASSLTPGELFF
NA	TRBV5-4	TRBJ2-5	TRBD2	TGTGCCAGCAGCTTGCCACTAGCGGGACAAGAGACCCAGTACTTC	CASSLPLAGQETQYF
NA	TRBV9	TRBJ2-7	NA	TGTGCCAGCAGCTTAGACGAGTCCCCTGCCTACGAGCAGTACTTC	CASSLDESPAYEQYF
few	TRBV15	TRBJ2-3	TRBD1	TGTGCCACCAGCAGAGATTTGGGACAGGGTGCGAATTTT	CATSRDLGQGANF
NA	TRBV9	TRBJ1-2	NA	TGTGCCAGCAGCGCCCTCTCGACAGGCCTCCCCTATGGCTACACCTTC	CASSALSTGLPYGYTF
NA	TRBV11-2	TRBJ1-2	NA	TGTGCCAGCAGCCAGGGTTACTACGGCTACACCTTC	CASSQGYYGYTF
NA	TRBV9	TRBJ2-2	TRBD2	TGTGCCAGCGGCGAACGGACTAGCGGGAGGGAGGGGGAGCTGTTTTTT	CASGERTSGREGELFF
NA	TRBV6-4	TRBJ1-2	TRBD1	TGTGCCAGCAGTGAGGACAGGGCCTATGACTATGGCTACACCTTC	CASSEDRAYDYGYTF
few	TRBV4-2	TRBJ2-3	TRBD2	TGTGCCAGCAGCCAAGTTTTTAGCGGGGGGGCAGATACGCAGTATTTT	CASSQVFSGGADTQYF
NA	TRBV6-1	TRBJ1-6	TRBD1	TGTGCCAGCACCGCGACAGGGCCCAATAATTCACCCCTCCACTTT	CASTATGPNNSPLHF
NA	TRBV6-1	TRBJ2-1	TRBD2	TGTGCCAGCAGTGGCCGGCGGGGGGGCGTTAATGAGCAGTTCTTC	CASSGRRGGVNEQFF
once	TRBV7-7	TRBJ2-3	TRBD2	TGTGCTAGCAGCCCGACTAGCGGGAGTGTTACAGATACGCAGTATTTT	CASSPTSGSVTDTQYF
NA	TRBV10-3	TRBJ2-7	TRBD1	TGTGCCATCAACCCCGGGACAGGCCCCTACGAGCAGTACTTC	CAINPGTGPYEQYF
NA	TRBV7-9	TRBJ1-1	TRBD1	TGTGCCAGCAGCCAACAGGGGGTCACTGAAGCTTTCTTT	CASSQQGVTEAFF
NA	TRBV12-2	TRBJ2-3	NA	TGTGCAAGTCGCAAGGGACAGGGGGTAACAGATACGCAGTATTTT	CASRKGQGVTDTQYF
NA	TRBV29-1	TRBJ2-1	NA	TGCAGCGTTTCGGACAATGAGCAGTTCTTC	CSVSDNEQFF
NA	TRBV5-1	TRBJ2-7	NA	TGCGCCAGCTCCAGGACAGCGAACTCCTACGAGCAGTACTTC	CASSRTANSYEQYF
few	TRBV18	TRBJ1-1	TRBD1	TGTGCCAGCTCACCGCGACAGGGGGGGAACACTGAAGCTTTCTTT	CASSPRQGGNTEAFF
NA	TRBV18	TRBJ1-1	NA	TGTGCCAGCTCACCAGAGAGGAGGACCACTGAAGCTTTCTTT	CASSPERRTTEAFF
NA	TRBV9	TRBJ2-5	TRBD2	TGTGCCAGCACCCACTTCGTAGGGAGCGGGAGAACCGAAGAGACCCAGTACTTC	CASTHFVGSGRTEETQYF